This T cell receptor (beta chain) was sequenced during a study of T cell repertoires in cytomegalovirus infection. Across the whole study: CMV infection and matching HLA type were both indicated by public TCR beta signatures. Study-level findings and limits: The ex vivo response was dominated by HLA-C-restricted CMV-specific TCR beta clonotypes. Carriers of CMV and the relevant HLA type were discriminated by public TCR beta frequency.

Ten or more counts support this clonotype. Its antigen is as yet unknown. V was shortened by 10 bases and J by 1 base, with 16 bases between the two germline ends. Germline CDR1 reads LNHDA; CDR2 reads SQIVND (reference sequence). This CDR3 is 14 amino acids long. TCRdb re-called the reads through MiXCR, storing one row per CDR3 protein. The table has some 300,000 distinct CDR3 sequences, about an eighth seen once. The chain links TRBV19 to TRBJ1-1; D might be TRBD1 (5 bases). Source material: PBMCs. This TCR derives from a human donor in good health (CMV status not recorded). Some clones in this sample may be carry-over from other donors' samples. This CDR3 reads CATLDQGGNTEAFF. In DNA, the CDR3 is TGTGCCACCCTCGACCAGGGAGGGAACACTGAAGCTTTCTTT.